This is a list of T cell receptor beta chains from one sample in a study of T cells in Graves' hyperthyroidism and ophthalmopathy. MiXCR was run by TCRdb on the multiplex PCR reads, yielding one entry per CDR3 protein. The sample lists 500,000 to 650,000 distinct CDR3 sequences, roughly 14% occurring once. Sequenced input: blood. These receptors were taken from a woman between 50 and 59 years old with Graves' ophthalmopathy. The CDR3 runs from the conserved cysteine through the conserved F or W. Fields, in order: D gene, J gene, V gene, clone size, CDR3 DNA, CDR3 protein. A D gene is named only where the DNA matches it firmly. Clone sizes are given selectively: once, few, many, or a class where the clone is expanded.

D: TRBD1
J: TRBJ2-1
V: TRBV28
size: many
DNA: TGTGCCAGCAGTTCCACAGGGGGCTCTACCTACAATGAGCAGTTCTTC
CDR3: CASSSTGGSTYNEQFF

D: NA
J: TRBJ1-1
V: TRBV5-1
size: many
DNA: TGCGCCAGCAGCTTCGGGGGTGTGAACACTGAAGCTTTCTTT
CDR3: CASSFGGVNTEAFF

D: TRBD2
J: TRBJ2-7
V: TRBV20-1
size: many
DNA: TGCAGTGCTAGACTAGCGGGCTTCTACGAGCAGTACTTC
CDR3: CSARLAGFYEQYF

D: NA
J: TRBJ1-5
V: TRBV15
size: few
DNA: TGTGCCACCAGCAGAGGGGGCGAAGGGCAGCCCCAGCATTTT
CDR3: CATSRGGEGQPQHF

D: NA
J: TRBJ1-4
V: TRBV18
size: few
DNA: TGTGCCAGCTCACCGGTCCTGTCCCTGAGTGGTGAAAAACTGTTTTTT
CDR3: CASSPVLSLSGEKLFF

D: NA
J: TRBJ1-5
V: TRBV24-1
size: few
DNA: TGTGCCACCAGTGATTCGATCTGGGGGCCCCAGCATTTT
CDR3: CATSDSIWGPQHF

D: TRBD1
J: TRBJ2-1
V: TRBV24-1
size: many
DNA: TGTGCCACCAGTGATGGGACAGACAATGAGCAGTTCTTC
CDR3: CATSDGTDNEQFF

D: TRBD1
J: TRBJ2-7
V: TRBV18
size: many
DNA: TGTGCCAGCTCACCGGGACAGAGCGAGCAGTACTTC
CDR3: CASSPGQSEQYF

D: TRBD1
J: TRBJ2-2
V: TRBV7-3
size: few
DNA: TGTGCCAGCAGCTCGGACAGGGGGACCGGGGAGCTGTTTTTT
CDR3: CASSSDRGTGELFF

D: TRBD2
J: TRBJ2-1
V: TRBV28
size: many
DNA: TGTGCCAGCACCTCGGGGGCTAGCGGGGCCTACAATGAGCAGTTCTTC
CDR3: CASTSGASGAYNEQFF

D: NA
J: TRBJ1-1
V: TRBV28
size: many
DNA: TGTGCCAGCACTATGATGACCGGGACGAACACTGAAGCTTTCTTT
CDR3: CASTMMTGTNTEAFF

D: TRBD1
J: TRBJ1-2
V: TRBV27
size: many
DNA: TGTGCCAGCAGTCCCTATGAAAGGACAGGGGGTGGCTACACCTTC
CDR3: CASSPYERTGGGYTF

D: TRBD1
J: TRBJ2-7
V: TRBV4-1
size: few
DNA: TGCGCCACCACGGACAGGGGTGCGAACGAGCAGTACTTC
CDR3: CATTDRGANEQYF

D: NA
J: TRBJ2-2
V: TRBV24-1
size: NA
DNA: TGTGCCACCAGTGATTTGCGGGGAGGTCGGGTACAGGCGAACACCGGGGAGCTGTTTTTT
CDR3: CATSDLRGGRVQANTGELFF

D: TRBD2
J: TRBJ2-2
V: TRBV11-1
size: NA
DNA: TGTGCCAGCAGCTCCCCCCTACTAGCGGGAGGATCGAACACCGGGGAGCTGTTTTTT
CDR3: CASSSPLLAGGSNTGELFF

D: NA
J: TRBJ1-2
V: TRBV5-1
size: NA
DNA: TGCGCCAGCAGCCTCTCGCGGTTTAGTCCTCATGGCTACACCTTC
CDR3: CASSLSRFSPHGYTF

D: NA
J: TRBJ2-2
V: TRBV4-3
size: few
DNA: TGCGCCAGCAGCCGAGAGACGGGACTGTACACCGGGGAGCTGTTTTTT
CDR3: CASSRETGLYTGELFF

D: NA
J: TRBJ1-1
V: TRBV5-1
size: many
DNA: TGCGCCAGCAGCGAGGACATTGCGAACACTGAAGCTTTCTTT
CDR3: CASSEDIANTEAFF

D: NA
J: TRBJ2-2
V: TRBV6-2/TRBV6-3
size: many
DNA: TGTGCCAGCGGAAGAGGGGGGAACACCGGGGAGCTGTTTTTT
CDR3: CASGRGGNTGELFF

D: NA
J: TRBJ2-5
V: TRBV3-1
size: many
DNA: TGTGCCAGCAGCCATAAGGGGGAGACCCAGTACTTC
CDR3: CASSHKGETQYF

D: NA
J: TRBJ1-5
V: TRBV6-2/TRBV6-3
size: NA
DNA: TGTGCCAGCAAGAAGGGACCGAACAATCAGCCCCAGCATTTT
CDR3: CASKKGPNNQPQHF

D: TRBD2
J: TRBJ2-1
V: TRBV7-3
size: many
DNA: TGTGCCAGCAGCTTAAGTCATCTAGCGGGAGTAAGTAATGAGCAGTTCTTC
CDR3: CASSLSHLAGVSNEQFF

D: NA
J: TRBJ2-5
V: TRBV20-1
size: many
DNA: TGCAGTGCCGGGACGGACCAAGAGACCCAGTACTTC
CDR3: CSAGTDQETQYF

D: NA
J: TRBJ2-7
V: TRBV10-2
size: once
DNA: TGCGCCAGCAGTGAGAGTAAAGGATACGAGCAGTACTTC
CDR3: CASSESKGYEQYF

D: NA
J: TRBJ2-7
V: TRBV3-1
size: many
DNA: TGTGCCAGCAGCCAAACAACAGGGTTTGGCGAGCAGTACTTC
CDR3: CASSQTTGFGEQYF

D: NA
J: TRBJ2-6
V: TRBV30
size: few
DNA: TGTGCCTGGGGGCCCCAAGGACGGGCCAACGTCCTGACTTTC
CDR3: CAWGPQGRANVLTF

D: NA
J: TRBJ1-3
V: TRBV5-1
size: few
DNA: TGCGCCAGCGGCTTCGGGGGTGATACTGGAAACACCATATATTTT
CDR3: CASGFGGDTGNTIYF

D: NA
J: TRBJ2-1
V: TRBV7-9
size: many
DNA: TGTGCCAGCAGCTTAGTGACGGGAACCTACAATGAGCAGTTCTTC
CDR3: CASSLVTGTYNEQFF

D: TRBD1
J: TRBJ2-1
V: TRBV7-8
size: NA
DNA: TGTGCCAGCAGCTTATTCGGACAGGGTCTCGACAATGAGCAGTTCTTC
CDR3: CASSLFGQGLDNEQFF

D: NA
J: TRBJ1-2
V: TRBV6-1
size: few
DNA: TGTGCCAGCAGTCCTCGCGACAGTGGCTATGGCTACACCTTC
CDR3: CASSPRDSGYGYTF

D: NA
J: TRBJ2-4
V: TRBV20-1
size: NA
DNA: TGCAGTGCTAGTGAATTCGCAGCTGAGGACATTCAGTACTTC
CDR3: CSASEFAAEDIQYF

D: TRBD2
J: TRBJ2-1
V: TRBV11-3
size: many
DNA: TGTGCCAGCCTTCAACTAGCGGGAGTCTACAATGAGCAGTTCTTC
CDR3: CASLQLAGVYNEQFF

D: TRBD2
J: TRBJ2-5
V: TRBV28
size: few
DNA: TGTGCCAGCAGTCCAGCGGGACGCTGGGGCTGGTACTTC
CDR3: CASSPAGRWGWYF

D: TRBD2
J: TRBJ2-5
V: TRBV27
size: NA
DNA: TGTGCCAGCAGTCCCCAAACTGGCACTAGCGCACAAGAGACCCAGTACTTC
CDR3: CASSPQTGTSAQETQYF

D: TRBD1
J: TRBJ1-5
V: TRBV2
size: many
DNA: TGTGCCAGCAAGGCAAACAGGGGAAGGAATCAGCCCCAGCATTTT
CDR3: CASKANRGRNQPQHF

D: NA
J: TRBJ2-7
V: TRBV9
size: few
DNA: TGTGCCAGCAGCGTAGGTAGCGCGGCCTACGAGCAGTACTTC
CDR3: CASSVGSAAYEQYF

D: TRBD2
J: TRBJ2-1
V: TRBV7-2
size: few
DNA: TGTGCCAGCAGTTCAATTACTAGCGGGAGAGGGTACAATGAGCAGTTCTTC
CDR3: CASSSITSGRGYNEQFF

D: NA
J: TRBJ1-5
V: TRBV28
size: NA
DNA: TGTGTCAGCAGTTACTTAGGGGGTCAGCCCCAGCATTTT
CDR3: CVSSYLGGQPQHF